The present T cell receptor (beta chain) was sequenced within a study of T cell changes during pregnancy in multiple sclerosis. The CDR3 covers 16 residues. Trimming cost V 5 bases and J 0 bases; bases outside gene matches: 9. Germline-derived CDR1 and CDR2 are SGHTA and FQGNSA. Here immunoSEQ multiplex PCR was the method, and the copy in TCRdb shows in-frame clones only, minus some. The data contain approximately 130,000 clones, roughly 92% of them singletons. This sequence originates from a female donor with multiple sclerosis, enrolled in a pregnancy study. The sequencing here drew on peripheral blood, taken before pregnancy. V is TRBV7-2 and J is TRBJ1-1; TRBD1 agrees at 7 bases. CDR3 loop: CASSSPRDRMNTEAFF. The CDR3 DNA sequence: TGTGCCAGCAGCAGCCCGCGGGACAGAATGAACACTGAAGCTTTCTTT.